This T cell receptor beta chain is from a study of T cells in Graves' hyperthyroidism and ophthalmopathy. Trimming stripped 3 bases from V and 5 bases from J, with 12 bases between. This CDR3 has 14 amino acids. Germline V gene sequence: CDR1 LNHDA, CDR2 SQIVND (reference sequence). RNA transcripts yielded amplified TCR beta CDR3 regions. Initially, a first-round RT-PCR of the TCR CDR3 employed the HTBI primer set. TCRdb reprocessed the multiplex PCR reads via MiXCR and lists one record per CDR3 protein. In the table there are around 570,000 distinct CDR3 sequences, about 20% of which are singletons. This clonotype was obtained from a man in his forties with Graves' ophthalmopathy. The chain recombines TRBV19 with TRBJ2-3; weak D call: TRBD1 (5 bases). Sequencing was performed on blood. The CDR3 sequence: CASSIWGLQDTQYF. The CDR3 region has the DNA TGTGCCAGTAGTATCTGGGGCCTCCAAGATACGCAGTATTTT.